A selection of T cell receptor beta chains follows, all from one sample in a study of blood T cell repertoires in COVID-19. Only in-frame clones appear in the TCRdb table, and some are missing; sequencing was by immunoSEQ multiplex PCR. The table records tens of thousands of clones, around 87% of them present only once. Sequencing was carried out using peripheral blood. These receptors were taken from a human donor in a cohort sampled during active COVID-19. Each CDR3 is given with its conserved first and last residue. D genes are given only for firm matches. Clone size is shown for a subset of rows, as once, few, many or a class of expanded clone.

V: TRBV18; J: TRBJ2-1; D: TRBD2; size: NA; CDR3: CASSRLTSGGDNEQFF; DNA: TGTGCCAGCTCACGACTAACTAGCGGGGGGGACAATGAGCAGTTCTTC
V: TRBV3-1/TRBV3-2; J: TRBJ1-1; D: NA; size: NA; CDR3: CASSQVSGGTEAFF; DNA: TGTGCCAGCAGCCAAGTGTCAGGAGGGACTGAAGCTTTCTTT
V: TRBV19; J: TRBJ2-5; D: TRBD2; size: NA; CDR3: CASSGAGLAGGLQETQYF; DNA: TGTGCCAGTAGTGGGGCAGGACTAGCGGGGGGGCTCCAAGAGACCCAGTACTTC
V: TRBV15; J: TRBJ1-5; D: NA; size: few; CDR3: CATSLRKELEPQHF; DNA: TGTGCCACCAGCCTGAGAAAGGAGTTAGAGCCCCAGCATTTT
V: TRBV11-2; J: TRBJ1-3; D: TRBD1; size: NA; CDR3: CASSKGTGGSGNTIYF; DNA: TGTGCCAGCAGTAAGGGGACAGGGGGCTCTGGAAACACCATATATTTT
V: TRBV3-1/TRBV3-2; J: TRBJ1-5; D: NA; size: NA; CDR3: CASSQDDTGRLEPQHF; DNA: TGTGCCAGCAGCCAAGATGACACAGGGAGACTGGAGCCCCAGCATTTT
V: TRBV28; J: TRBJ2-7; D: NA; size: NA; CDR3: CASSLSSRGEQYF; DNA: TGTGCCAGCAGTTTATCCTCCAGGGGCGAGCAGTACTTC
V: TRBV5-1; J: TRBJ2-7; D: NA; size: NA; CDR3: CASKIGVETDEQYF; DNA: TGCGCCAGCAAAATCGGGGTAGAAACGGACGAGCAGTACTTC
V: TRBV6-2/TRBV6-3; J: TRBJ2-5; D: NA; size: NA; CDR3: CASSPSRFRAVVTQYF; DNA: TGTGCCAGCAGCCCTTCCCGTTTCAGGGCTGTTGTGACCCAGTACTTC
V: TRBV12-3/TRBV12-4; J: TRBJ1-1; D: NA; size: NA; CDR3: CASSLAWGGEAFF; DNA: TGTGCCAGCAGTTTAGCATGGGGGGGGGAAGCTTTCTTT
V: TRBV7-7; J: TRBJ2-3; D: NA; size: NA; CDR3: CASSLGRARTDTQYF; DNA: TGTGCCAGCAGCTTGGGCCGCGCCCGCACAGATACGCAGTATTTT
V: TRBV10-2; J: TRBJ2-7; D: NA; size: NA; CDR3: CASSETDPAGEQYF; DNA: TGCGCCAGCAGTGAAACCGACCCGGCGGGCGAGCAGTACTTC
V: TRBV4-3; J: TRBJ2-7; D: NA; size: NA; CDR3: CASSQGAGDYEQYF; DNA: TGCGCCAGCAGCCAAGGCGCCGGGGACTACGAGCAGTACTTC
V: TRBV5-5; J: TRBJ1-2; D: NA; size: NA; CDR3: CASSLVSVYGYTF; DNA: TGTGCCAGCAGCTTGGTATCGGTCTATGGCTACACCTTC
V: TRBV6-5; J: TRBJ2-1; D: TRBD2; size: NA; CDR3: CASSPGLALEQFF; DNA: TGTGCCAGCAGCCCGGGACTAGCGCTTGAGCAGTTCTTC
V: TRBV20-1; J: TRBJ1-2; D: TRBD1; size: NA; CDR3: CRPTGDYGYTF; DNA: TGCAGACCGACAGGGGACTATGGCTACACCTTC
V: TRBV19; J: TRBJ2-3; D: NA; size: NA; CDR3: CASSTQGLPSTDTQYF; DNA: TGTGCCAGTAGTACTCAGGGTCTTCCTAGCACAGATACGCAGTATTTT
V: TRBV10-1; J: TRBJ2-1; D: NA; size: NA; CDR3: CASSQGLSQFF; DNA: TGCGCCAGCAGCCAGGGGCTATCGCAGTTCTTC
V: TRBV10-3; J: TRBJ2-3; D: TRBD2; size: NA; CDR3: CAISIAGDTDTQYF; DNA: TGTGCCATCAGTATAGCGGGGGACACAGATACGCAGTATTTT
V: TRBV5-1; J: TRBJ2-3; D: NA; size: NA; CDR3: CASSLRRDSTDTQYF; DNA: TGCGCCAGCAGCTTGAGGAGGGACAGCACAGATACGCAGTATTTT
V: TRBV19; J: TRBJ1-5; D: NA; size: NA; CDR3: CASGGQPQHF; DNA: TGTGCCAGTGGTGGCCAGCCCCAGCATTTT
V: TRBV5-1; J: TRBJ1-1; D: NA; size: once; CDR3: CASSPLERENTEAFF; DNA: TGCGCCAGCAGCCCCCTCGAGAGGGAGAACACTGAAGCTTTCTTT
V: TRBV28; J: TRBJ2-7; D: NA; size: NA; CDR3: CASSLLSTGNYEQYF; DNA: TGTGCCAGCAGTTTATTGTCTACAGGAAACTACGAGCAGTACTTC
V: TRBV21-1; J: TRBJ2-7; D: NA; size: NA; CDR3: CASSKETIRGEPYEQYF; DNA: TGTGCCAGCAGCAAAGAAACTATTCGGGGGGAACCCTACGAGCAGTACTTC
V: TRBV4-3; J: TRBJ2-1; D: TRBD1; size: NA; CDR3: CASSHGNRGEQFF; DNA: TGCGCCAGCAGCCATGGGAACAGGGGTGAGCAGTTCTTC
V: TRBV6-5; J: TRBJ2-7; D: NA; size: NA; CDR3: CASRFYRDSHEQYF; DNA: TGTGCCAGCCGATTCTACAGGGATTCCCACGAGCAGTACTTC
V: TRBV5-1; J: TRBJ1-1; D: NA; size: NA; CDR3: CASSLDRKNTEAFF; DNA: TGCGCCAGCAGCTTGGACAGAAAGAACACTGAAGCTTTCTTT
V: TRBV19; J: TRBJ2-5; D: TRBD2; size: NA; CDR3: CASSTGLAAQETQYF; DNA: TGTGCCAGTAGTACAGGACTAGCGGCCCAAGAGACCCAGTACTTC
V: TRBV4-1; J: TRBJ2-7; D: TRBD2; size: NA; CDR3: CASRPSGGTYEQYF; DNA: TGCGCCAGCAGGCCTAGCGGGGGGACCTACGAGCAGTACTTC
V: TRBV7-2; J: TRBJ2-1; D: TRBD2; size: NA; CDR3: CASSLGRGTSYNEQFF; DNA: TGTGCCAGCAGCTTAGGGCGGGGGACCTCCTACAATGAGCAGTTCTTC
V: TRBV3-1/TRBV3-2; J: TRBJ2-7; D: NA; size: NA; CDR3: CASSQKGTIGEQYF; DNA: TGTGCCAGCAGCCAAAAAGGGACAATCGGTGAGCAGTACTTC
V: TRBV19; J: TRBJ1-6; D: TRBD1; size: NA; CDR3: CASWTGGTNSPLHF; DNA: TGTGCCAGCTGGACAGGGGGCACTAATTCACCCCTCCACTTT
V: TRBV6-1; J: TRBJ2-7; D: NA; size: NA; CDR3: CASSEFLYRDDEQYF; DNA: TGTGCCAGCAGTGAATTTCTTTACAGGGACGACGAGCAGTACTTC
V: TRBV2; J: TRBJ2-1; D: TRBD1; size: NA; CDR3: CASSIRTGHYNEQFF; DNA: TGTGCCAGCAGTATTAGGACAGGACACTACAATGAGCAGTTCTTC
V: TRBV28; J: TRBJ2-3; D: TRBD2; size: NA; CDR3: CASRSGGSTDTQYF; DNA: TGTGCCAGCAGGTCGGGCGGGAGTACAGATACGCAGTATTTT
V: TRBV28; J: TRBJ2-5; D: NA; size: once; CDR3: CASSLLSGETQYF; DNA: TGTGCCAGCAGTTTATTGAGCGGGGAGACCCAGTACTTC
V: TRBV5-1; J: TRBJ2-1; D: TRBD1; size: NA; CDR3: CASSFRQGDEQFF; DNA: TGCGCCAGCAGCTTTCGACAGGGGGACGAGCAGTTCTTC
V: TRBV6-1; J: TRBJ2-6; D: NA; size: once; CDR3: CASSEVHGSGANVLTF; DNA: TGTGCCAGCAGTGAAGTTCACGGCTCTGGGGCCAACGTCCTGACTTTC
V: TRBV27; J: TRBJ1-1; D: NA; size: NA; CDR3: CASSFTANTEAFF; DNA: TGTGCCAGCAGTTTTACAGCTAACACTGAAGCTTTCTTT
V: TRBV11-2; J: TRBJ2-7; D: NA; size: once; CDR3: CASSLGPQGYEQYF; DNA: TGTGCCAGCAGCTTAGGCCCCCAGGGCTACGAGCAGTACTTC
V: TRBV11-2; J: TRBJ1-6; D: NA; size: few; CDR3: CASSLAQGNSPLHF; DNA: TGTGCCAGCAGCTTAGCCCAGGGTAATTCACCCCTCCACTTT
V: TRBV28; J: TRBJ2-1; D: TRBD2; size: NA; CDR3: CASSLELAGYNEQFF; DNA: TGTGCCAGCAGTTTAGAGTTAGCGGGGTACAATGAGCAGTTCTTC
V: TRBV2; J: TRBJ2-1; D: TRBD1; size: once; CDR3: CANRDRGYNEQFF; DNA: TGTGCCAACCGGGACAGGGGTTACAATGAGCAGTTCTTC